This T cell receptor (beta chain) derives from a study of OX40 agonist ivuxolimab in advanced cancers. About the study: Recorded diagnoses for dose-escalation patients were hepatocellular carcinoma, melanoma, renal cell or head and neck cancer. Findings and limits, study-wide: Specificity for antigen went undetermined in the expanded peripheral T cells. Expansion of clones was among the lowest in partial responders at 0.1-3.0 mg/kg.

Turning to this clone: What it recognizes is unknown.

This table comes from immunoSEQ multiplex PCR, and its TCRdb copy is limited to in-frame clones, with some not included. The sample lists about 35,000 clones; roughly 80% were seen once. Germline-derived CDR1 and CDR2 are MDHEN and SYDVKM. After removal of 5 bases from V and 15 bases from J, the junction contained 12 bases not matched to a gene. The CDR3 spans 14 residues. This receptor was taken from an adult with an advanced solid tumor such as melanoma, head and neck, liver or kidney cancer. The rearrangement links TRBV28 to TRBJ2-1; 11 bases are a match to TRBD2. The source was CD4+ or CD8+ T cells sorted from blood, collected in a trial of the OX40 agonist ivuxolimab. The CDR3, as DNA: TGTGCCAGCAGTCCACTCCGGACTAGCGGGCTACCGTTCTTC. Translated, it gives CASSPLRTSGLPFF.